This TCR beta chain is from a study of CD8+ T cells in alopecia areata. As to this clone: Its antigen is not known.

The CDR3 contains 12 residues. The V gene's germline CDR1 is GTSNPN and CDR2 SVGIG (reference sequence). V lost 4 bases and J lost 10; bases outside the gene matches: 6. TCR sequencing used cDNA made by reverse transcription of extracted RNA. Sequenced by immunoSEQ multiplex PCR; TCRdb stores in-frame clones only, minus some. The sample records about 120,000 clones, 47% being singletons. Findings and limits, study-wide: Greater clonality was observed in lesional scalp samples, especially alopecia totalis/universalis, versus normal scalp. Patients shared TCRs less clearly than mice did, possibly for HLA-related reasons.

Both peripheral blood and punch biopsies of lesional scalp skin were obtained from patients who had alopecia areata. PBMCs provided sorted CD4+ and CD8+ T cells. The chain joins TRBV30 to TRBJ2-2; 7 nucleotides agree with TRBD1. Sequenced sample: NKG2D-low CD8+ T cells sorted from blood. This TCR was recovered from a human donor with alopecia areata. The CDR3 nucleotides read TGTGCCTGGAATGCCGGGACAGAGGAGCTGTTTTTT. This encodes CAWNAGTEELFF.